The 7 T cell receptor beta chains reported below all come from one sample, sequenced in a study of T cells in Graves' hyperthyroidism and ophthalmopathy. RNA transcripts yielded amplified TCR beta CDR3 regions. First-round RT-PCR of the TCR CDR3 relied on the HTBI primer set. TCRdb fed the multiplex PCR reads into MiXCR, producing one record per CDR3 protein. In the table there are fewer than 450,000 distinct CDR3 sequences, about a fifth of which are singletons. The sequenced sample was blood. These receptors were obtained from a man aged 18-30 years with Graves' ophthalmopathy.

The J gene is TRBJ1-5, the V gene TRBV9; unclear D gene. V dropped 0 bases and J dropped 3 bases, with 4 bases sitting between them. The CDR3 contains 13 residues. Germline V gives CDR1 SGDLS, CDR2 YYNGEE. DNA of the CDR3: TGTGCCAGCAGCGTAGCTGACAATCAGCCCCAGCATTTT. Its translation is CASSVADNQPQHF.

The sample holds a few counts of this clonotype. The J gene is TRBJ1-3, the V gene TRBV5-1, with 8 bases aligning to TRBD1. Germline CDR1 and CDR2: SGHRS and YFSETQ. With 0 bases clipped from V and 9 bases from J, the junction kept 17 bases outside the gene matches. The CDR3 is 18 amino acids. CDR3 DNA: TGCGCCAGCAGCTTGGCCGGCGGGACAGGTGGCTCTTGGGGCACCATATATTTT. Its translation is CASSLAGGTGGSWGTIYF.

A few counts support this clonotype. The rearrangement joins TRBV4-1 to TRBJ1-2; a possible D gene is TRBD1 (5 bases). CDR3 size: 16 residues. Trimming removed 2 bases at V and 3 bases at J, with 16 bases between. In germline, CDR1 is MGHRA, CDR2 YSYEKL. CDR3 nucleotides: TGCGCCAGCAGCCAATCGGGGCTGCCCAATCACTATGGCTACACCTTC. Its protein is CASSQSGLPNHYGYTF.

Points on this clonotype: This clone may be a read error of a much larger clone one base away. V is TRBV5-1 and J is TRBJ2-1; 8 nucleotides match TRBD1. V trimming: 3 bases; J trimming: 3 bases; junction bases outside the gene matches: 8. CDR3 length: 16 amino acids. Per germline, CDR1 SGHRS and CDR2 YFSETQ. CDR3 in DNA: TGCGCCAGCAGCTCTCCCTGGACAGGGAACTACAATGAGCAGTTCTTC. This gives the protein CASSSPWTGNYNEQFF.

There are many counts of this clonotype. V usage is TRBV24-1 and J usage is TRBJ2-1; TRBD2 matches 15 bases. This CDR3 has 18 amino acids. The V gene's germline CDR1 is KGHDR and CDR2 SFDVKD. V shed 4 bases and J 2 bases; nucleotides not matched to a gene: 5. CDR3 loop: CATSERTSGGVTYNEQFF. Here the CDR3 DNA reads TGTGCCACCAGTGAGCGGACTAGCGGGGGGGTGACCTACAATGAGCAGTTCTTC.

In its sample, this clonotype was seen many times. This chain uses TRBV18 with TRBJ1-3; weak D call: TRBD1 (6 bases). V gave up 3 bases and J gave up 7 bases, with 16 bases separating them. This CDR3 is 15 amino acids long. Germline V gives CDR1 KGHSH, CDR2 LQKENI. CDR3 in DNA: TGTGCCAGCTCACCTTCTCGGACAGAATCGAACACCATATATTTT. This translates into CASSPSRTESNTIYF.

This clonotype was counted ten times or more. V usage is TRBV7-9 and J usage is TRBJ1-1; no clear D. This CDR3 is built from 13 residues. In germline, CDR1 is SEHNR, CDR2 FQNEAQ (reference sequence). The V and J ends lost 1 base and 7 bases respectively, with 10 bases between them. CDR3 DNA sequence: TGTGCCAGCAGCTTAGACGGACCACTTGAAGCTTTCTTT. Translating gives CASSLDGPLEAFF.